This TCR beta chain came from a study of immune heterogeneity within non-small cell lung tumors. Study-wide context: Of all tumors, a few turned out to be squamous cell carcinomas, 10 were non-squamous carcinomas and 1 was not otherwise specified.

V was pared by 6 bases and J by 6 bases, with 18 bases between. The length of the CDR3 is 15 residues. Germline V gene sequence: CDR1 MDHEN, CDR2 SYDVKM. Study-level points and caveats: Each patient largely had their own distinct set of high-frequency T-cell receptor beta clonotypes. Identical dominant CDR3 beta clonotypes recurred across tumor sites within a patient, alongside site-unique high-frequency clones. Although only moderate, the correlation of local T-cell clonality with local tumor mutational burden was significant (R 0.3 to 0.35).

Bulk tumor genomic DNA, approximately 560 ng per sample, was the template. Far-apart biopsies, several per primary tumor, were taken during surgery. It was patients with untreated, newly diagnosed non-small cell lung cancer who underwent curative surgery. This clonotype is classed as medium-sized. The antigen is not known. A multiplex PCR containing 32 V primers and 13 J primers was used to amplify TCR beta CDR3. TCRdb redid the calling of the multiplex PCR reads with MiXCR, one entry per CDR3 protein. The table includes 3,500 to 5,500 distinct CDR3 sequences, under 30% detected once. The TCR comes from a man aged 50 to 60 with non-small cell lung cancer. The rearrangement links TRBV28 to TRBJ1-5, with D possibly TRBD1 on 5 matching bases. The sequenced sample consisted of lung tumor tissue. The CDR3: CASRDRGGQTQPQHF. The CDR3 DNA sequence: TGTGCCAGCAGAGATAGGGGAGGGCAAACTCAGCCCCAGCATTTT.